One T cell receptor (beta chain) is described in this entry. This sample was taken from a study of blood T cell repertoires in COVID-19. The wider study: The United States, Italy and Spain supplied acute and convalescent COVID-19 samples.

Assay used: immunoSEQ multiplex PCR; TCRdb lists only in-frame clones, some missing. The sample contains around 250,000 clones, more than 75% of which appear only once. This TCR derives from a woman of 80 years or more with COVID-19, enrolled during active disease. Sequencing was carried out using peripheral blood.

The CDR3 reads CASSQGWGQGSGANVLTF. CDR3 nucleotides: TGTGCCAGCAGCCAAGGATGGGGACAGGGGTCCGGGGCCAACGTCCTGACTTTC. This chain links TRBV3-1 (or the pseudogene TRBV3-2) with TRBJ2-6; 10 positions agree with TRBD1. V dropped 1 base and J dropped 4; count of bases not matched to a gene: 7. Germline V gives CDR1 LGHDT, CDR2 YNNKEL (reference sequence). This CDR3 is built from 18 residues.